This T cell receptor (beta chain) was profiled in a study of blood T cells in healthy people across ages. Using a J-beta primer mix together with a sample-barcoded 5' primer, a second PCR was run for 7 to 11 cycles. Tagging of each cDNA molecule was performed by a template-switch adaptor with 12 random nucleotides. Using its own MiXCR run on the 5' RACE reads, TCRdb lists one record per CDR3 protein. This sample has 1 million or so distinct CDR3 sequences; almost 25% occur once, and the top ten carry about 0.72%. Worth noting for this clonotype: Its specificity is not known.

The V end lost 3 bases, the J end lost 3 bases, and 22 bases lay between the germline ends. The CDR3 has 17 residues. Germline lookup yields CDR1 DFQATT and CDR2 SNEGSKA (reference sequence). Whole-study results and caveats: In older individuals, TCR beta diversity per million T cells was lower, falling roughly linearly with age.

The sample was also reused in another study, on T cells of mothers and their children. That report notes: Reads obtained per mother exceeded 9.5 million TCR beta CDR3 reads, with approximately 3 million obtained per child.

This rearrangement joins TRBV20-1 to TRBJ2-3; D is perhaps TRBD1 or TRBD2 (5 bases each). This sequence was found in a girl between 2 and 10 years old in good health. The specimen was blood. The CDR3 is CSASLPGPTHGTDTQYF. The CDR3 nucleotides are TGCAGTGCTAGCCTTCCGGGGCCCACCCATGGGACAGATACGCAGTATTTT.